This T cell receptor (beta chain) emerged from a study of blood T cell repertoires in COVID-19. The overall study: Researchers got acute and convalescent COVID-19 samples from the United States, Italy and Spain. PBMCs, B-cell-depleted T cells, or T cells were the source of the cDNA or gDNA that made up the material.

In the authors' methods: Amplification from reference gene primers served as the basis for estimated nucleated cell counts. Assay: immunoSEQ multiplex PCR; the TCRdb copy retains only in-frame clones and omits some. The DNA gave D and trimming, while V, J and clone size come from that table. The sample includes 200,000 to 250,000 clones, 84% seen only once; the top ten take about a sixth. Germline V gene lookup returns CDR1 MNHNY and CDR2 SVGAGI (reference sequence). CDR3 length equals 15 residues. J lost 5 bases, V lost 4 bases, and 4 bases had no gene match. The TCR originated in a woman older than 75 with active or convalescent COVID-19. This sequence joins TRBV6-6 and TRBJ1-6; 8 nucleotides match TRBD1. Sample: peripheral blood. The CDR3, as DNA: TGTGCCAGCAGTTCACAGGGGGTGGATAATTCACCCCTCCACTTT. Its translation: CASSSQGVDNSPLHF.